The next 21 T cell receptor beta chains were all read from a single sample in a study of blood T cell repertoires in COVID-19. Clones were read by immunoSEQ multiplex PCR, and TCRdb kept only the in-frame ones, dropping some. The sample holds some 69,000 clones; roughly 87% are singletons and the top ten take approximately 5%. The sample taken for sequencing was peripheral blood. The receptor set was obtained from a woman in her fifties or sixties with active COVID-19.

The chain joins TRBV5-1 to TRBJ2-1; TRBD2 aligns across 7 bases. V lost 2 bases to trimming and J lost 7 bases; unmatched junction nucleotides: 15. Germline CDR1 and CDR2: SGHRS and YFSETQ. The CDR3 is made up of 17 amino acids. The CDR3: CASSFSSGTSQGNEQFF. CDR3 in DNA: TGCGCCAGCAGCTTTTCTAGCGGCACATCGCAGGGAAATGAGCAGTTCTTC.

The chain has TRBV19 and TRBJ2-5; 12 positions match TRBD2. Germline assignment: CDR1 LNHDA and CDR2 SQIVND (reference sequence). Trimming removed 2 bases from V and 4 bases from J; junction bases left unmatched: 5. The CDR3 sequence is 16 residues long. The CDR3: CASSILAGGPGETQYF. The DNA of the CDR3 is TGTGCCAGTAGTATACTAGCGGGAGGGCCGGGAGAGACCCAGTACTTC.

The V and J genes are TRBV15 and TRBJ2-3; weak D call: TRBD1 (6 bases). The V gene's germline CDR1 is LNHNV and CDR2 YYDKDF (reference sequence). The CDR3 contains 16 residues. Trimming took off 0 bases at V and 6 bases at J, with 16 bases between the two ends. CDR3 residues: CATSRDPTGVGDTQYF. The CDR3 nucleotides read TGTGCCACCAGCAGAGACCCGACAGGAGTGGGCGATACGCAGTATTTT.

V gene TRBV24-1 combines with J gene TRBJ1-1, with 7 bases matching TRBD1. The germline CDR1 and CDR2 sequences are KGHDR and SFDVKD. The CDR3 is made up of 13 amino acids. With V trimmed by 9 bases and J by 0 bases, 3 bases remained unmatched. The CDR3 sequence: CATATGMNTEAFF. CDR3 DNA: TGTGCCACCGCGACAGGGATGAACACTGAAGCTTTCTTT.

CDR3 loop: CASRRQGAGTEAFF. The CDR3 DNA is TGTGCCAGCAGACGACAGGGGGCTGGAACTGAAGCTTTCTTT. The J gene is TRBJ1-1, the V gene TRBV2, with 10 bases that match TRBD1. Trimming cost V 6 bases and J 5 bases; bases outside gene matches: 6. The germline V gene has CDR1 SNHLY and CDR2 FYNNEI. The CDR3 sequence is 14 residues long.

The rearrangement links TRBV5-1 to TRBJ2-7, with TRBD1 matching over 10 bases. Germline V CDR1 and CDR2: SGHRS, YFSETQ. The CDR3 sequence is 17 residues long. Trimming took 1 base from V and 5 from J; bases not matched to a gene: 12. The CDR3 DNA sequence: TGCGCCAGCAGCTTGTGGGCCGGACAGGGGGTGAGAAACGAGCAGTACTTC. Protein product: CASSLWAGQGVRNEQYF.

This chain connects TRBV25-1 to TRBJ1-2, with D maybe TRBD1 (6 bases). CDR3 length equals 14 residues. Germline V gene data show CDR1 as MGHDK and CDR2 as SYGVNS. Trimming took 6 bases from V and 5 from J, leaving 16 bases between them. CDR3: CASRGTETGYGYTF. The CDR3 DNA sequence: TGTGCCAGCAGGGGGACCGAGACAGGATATGGCTACACCTTC.

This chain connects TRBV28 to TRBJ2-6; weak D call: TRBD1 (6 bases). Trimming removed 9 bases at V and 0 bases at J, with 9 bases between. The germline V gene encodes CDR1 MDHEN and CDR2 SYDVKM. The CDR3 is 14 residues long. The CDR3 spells CASGQPSGANVLTF. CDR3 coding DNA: TGTGCCAGTGGACAGCCCTCTGGGGCCAACGTCCTGACTTTC. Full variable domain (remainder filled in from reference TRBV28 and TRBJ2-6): DVKVTQSSRYLVKRTGEKVFLECVQDMDHENMFWYRQDPGLGLRLIYFSYDVKMKEKGDIPEGYSVSREKKERFSLILESASTNQTSMYLCASGQPSGANVLTFGAGSRLTVL.

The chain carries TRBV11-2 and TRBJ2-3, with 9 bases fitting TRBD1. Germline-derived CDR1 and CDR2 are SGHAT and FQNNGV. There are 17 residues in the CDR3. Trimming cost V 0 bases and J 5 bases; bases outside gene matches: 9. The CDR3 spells CASSLDPQGAEGDTQYF. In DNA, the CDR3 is TGTGCCAGCAGCTTAGATCCACAGGGGGCGGAAGGAGATACGCAGTATTTT.

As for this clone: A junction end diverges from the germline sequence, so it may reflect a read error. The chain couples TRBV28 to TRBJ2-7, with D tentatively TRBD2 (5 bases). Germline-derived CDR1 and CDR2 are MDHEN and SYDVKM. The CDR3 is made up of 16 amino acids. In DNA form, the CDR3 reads TGTGCCAGCAAGGGAGCTAGGCCCCCTCCATCCTCCGAGCAGTACTTC. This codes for CASKGARPPPSSEQYF.

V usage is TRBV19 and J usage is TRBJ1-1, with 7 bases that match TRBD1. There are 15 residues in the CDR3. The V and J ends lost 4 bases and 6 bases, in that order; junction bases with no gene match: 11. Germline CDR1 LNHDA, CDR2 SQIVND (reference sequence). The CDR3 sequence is CASSNSGTVKPEAFF. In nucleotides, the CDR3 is TGTGCCAGTAGTAACTCGGGGACAGTGAAGCCTGAAGCTTTCTTT.

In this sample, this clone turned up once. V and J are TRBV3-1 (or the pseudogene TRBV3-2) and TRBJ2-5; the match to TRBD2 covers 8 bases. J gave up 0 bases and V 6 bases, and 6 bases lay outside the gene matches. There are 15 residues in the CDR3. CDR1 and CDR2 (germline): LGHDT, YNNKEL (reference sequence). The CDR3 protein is CASSPSGSNQETQYF. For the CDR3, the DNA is TGTGCCAGCAGTCCAAGCGGGAGTAACCAAGAGACCCAGTACTTC.

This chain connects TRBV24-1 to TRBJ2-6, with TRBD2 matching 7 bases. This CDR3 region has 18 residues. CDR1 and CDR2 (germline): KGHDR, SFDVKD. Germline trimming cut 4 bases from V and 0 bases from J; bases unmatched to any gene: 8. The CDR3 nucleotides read TGTGCCACCAGTGACCCCACGGGGGGTAACTCTGGGGCCAACGTCCTGACTTTC. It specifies CATSDPTGGNSGANVLTF.

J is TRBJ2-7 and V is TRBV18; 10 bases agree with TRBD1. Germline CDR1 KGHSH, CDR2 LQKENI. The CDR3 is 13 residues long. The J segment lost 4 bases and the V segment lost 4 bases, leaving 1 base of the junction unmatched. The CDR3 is CASSRDRGYEQYF. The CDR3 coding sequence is TGTGCCAGCTCACGGGACAGGGGATACGAGCAGTACTTC.

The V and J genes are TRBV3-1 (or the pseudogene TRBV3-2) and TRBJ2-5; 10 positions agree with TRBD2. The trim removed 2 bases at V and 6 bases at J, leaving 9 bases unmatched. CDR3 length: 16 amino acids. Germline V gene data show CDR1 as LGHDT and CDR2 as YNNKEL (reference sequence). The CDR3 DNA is TGTGCCAGCAGCCAATGGGCGTCTAGCGGGAGCCAGACCCAGTACTTC. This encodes CASSQWASSGSQTQYF.

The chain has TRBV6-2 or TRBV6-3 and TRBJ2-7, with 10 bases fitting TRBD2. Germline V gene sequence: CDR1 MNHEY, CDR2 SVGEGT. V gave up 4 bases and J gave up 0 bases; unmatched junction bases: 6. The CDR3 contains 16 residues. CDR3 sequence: CASSFQSSGGSYEQYF. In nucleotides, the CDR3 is TGTGCCAGCAGTTTCCAATCTAGCGGGGGCTCCTACGAGCAGTACTTC.

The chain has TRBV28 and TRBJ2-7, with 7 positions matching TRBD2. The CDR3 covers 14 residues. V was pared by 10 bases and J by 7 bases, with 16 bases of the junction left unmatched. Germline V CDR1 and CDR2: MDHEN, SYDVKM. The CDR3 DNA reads TGTGCCACCAGGACACCGGGAGGAAGGAGAGAGCAGTACTTC. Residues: CATRTPGGRREQYF.

CDR3 sequence (DNA): TGTGCCAGCAGTTTTATAAATGAAGCTTTCTTT. The encoded protein is CASSFINEAFF. This chain joins TRBV28 and TRBJ1-1; the D is unclear. The CDR3 consists of 11 residues. Germline lookup yields CDR1 MDHEN and CDR2 SYDVKM. Trimming left V 3 bases short and J 7 bases short, with 6 bases between.

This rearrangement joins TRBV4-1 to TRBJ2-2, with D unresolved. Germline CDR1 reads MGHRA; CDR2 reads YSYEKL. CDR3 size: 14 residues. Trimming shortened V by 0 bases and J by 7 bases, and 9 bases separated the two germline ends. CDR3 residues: CASSQDSVIGELFF. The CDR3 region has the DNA TGCGCCAGCAGCCAAGATTCAGTGATCGGGGAGCTGTTTTTT.

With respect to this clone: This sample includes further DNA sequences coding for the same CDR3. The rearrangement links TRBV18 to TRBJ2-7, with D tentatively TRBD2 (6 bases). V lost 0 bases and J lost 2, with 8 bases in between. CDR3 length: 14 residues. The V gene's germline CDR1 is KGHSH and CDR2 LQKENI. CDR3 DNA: TGTGCCAGCTCACCACCGGGACTGACCTACGAGCAGTACTTC. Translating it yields CASSPPGLTYEQYF.

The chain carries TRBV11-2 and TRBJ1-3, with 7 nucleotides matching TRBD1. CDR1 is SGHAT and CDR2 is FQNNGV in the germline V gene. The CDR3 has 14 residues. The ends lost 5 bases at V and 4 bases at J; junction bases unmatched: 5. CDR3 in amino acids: CASSPLGQGNTIYF. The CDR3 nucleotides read TGTGCCAGCAGCCCCTTGGGACAGGGAAACACCATATATTTT.